This TCR beta chain was profiled in a study of cytomegalovirus exposure and HLA in healthy donors. General study results and limits: Later analysis placed DRB1 highest and HLA-C lowest in TCR association rates, which differed by HLA locus. Previously analyzed data showed that most TCR beta V segments were productive at a frequency of about 87% or about 30%.

In the PCR, 60 Vbeta and 13 Jbeta primers were used. Sequencing was performed with immunoSEQ multiplex PCR; in TCRdb, only in-frame clones are kept and a portion is missing. Of 150,000 to 200,000 clones in the sample, roughly 77% are singletons; the top ten hold 1.6%. The germline gives CDR1 SGHDT, CDR2 YYEEEE. This CDR3 has 13 residues. As regards this clone: Its antigen is as yet unknown.

The TCR sequence derives from a woman aged 45-65 years in good health and CMV-seronegative. The chain has TRBV5-6 and TRBJ2-5; 8 nucleotides match TRBD1. The J call may be incorrect, as the DNA end agrees better with TRBJ2-7. Material: PBMCs. The CDR3 DNA is TGTGCCAGCAGCTTGACAGGGGGGCGCGAGCAGTACTTC. It is translated as CASSLTGGREQYF.